This T cell receptor (beta chain) is from a study of CD8 T cells in Susac syndrome (dated by TCRdb to the late 2010s). As for the study more broadly: Repertoire sequencing was used to test whether CD8+ T cell activation and differentiation in Susac syndrome was antigen driven. CD8+ T cell repertoire clonality was compared between fewer than 13 healthy donors, some 14 Susac syndrome patients and 15 multiple sclerosis patients. Results and caveats for the whole study, not just this receptor: The TCR sequencing and HLA analysis was acknowledged to have included a relatively small number of individuals.

Peripheral blood CD8+ and CD4+ T cells from healthy donors, Susac syndrome patients and multiple sclerosis patients were profiled using high-throughput TCR beta sequencing. Treatment-naive patients with stable or active relapsing-remitting disease fulfilling revised McDonald criteria were used as multiple sclerosis controls. Bulk CD8+ and CD4+ T cells were purified by magnetic negative isolation, whereas CD8+ TEMRA cells were enriched by FACS. Blood was collected in EDTA tubes and processed within 24 hours, with PBMCs isolated through density gradient centrifugation. PBMCs destined for TCR sequencing were cryopreserved in liquid nitrogen and later thawed in a 37 °C water bath. Purity of sorted or isolated CD4+, CD8+ and CD8+ TEMRA cells was at least 90%. This clonotype was observed once. What antigen it recognizes has not been identified. The record has no base qualities; no much larger clone is one base away. Weak support is all one read offers.

V gives up 7 bases and J gives up 9 bases, and the segment between their germline ends measures 28 bases. Via the germline V gene (reference sequence), CDR1 is DFQATT and CDR2 SNEGSKA. From the cysteine through the phenylalanine, the CDR3 covers 16 amino acids. Here the CDR3 DNA is all that survives: 48 bases in frame from base 1. RNA was extracted using the RNeasy kit, and roughly 0.5 to 1 microgram was reverse transcribed with random hexamers. The immunoSEQ multiplex PCR assay, covering 54 Vbeta and 13 Jbeta segments, was used to amplify TCR beta CDR3 regions. Bias from PCR amplification was corrected by using a synthetic template baseline for primer optimization and for computational correction. The source study handled its data this way. Only productive sequences were kept, with reads annotated to V, D and J genes according to IMGT and analyzed in immunoSEQ Analyzer. Clonality was calculated as one minus the Shannon entropy normalized by log2 of the number of productive unique sequences. Public and private clones were assessed among the 100 most prevalent clones of each patient and control. A clone was defined as Susac-specific if it was absent from the healthy and MS cohorts, from roughly 980 published viral clones and from other ImmuneACCESS disease sequences. TCRdb cleaned the public reads at Q25 with fastp, built clones with MiXCR and kept in-frame beta chains. Rows matching on CDR3 protein sequence are summarized as one entry with the most common DNA and genes. The V and J calls and clone size are TCRdb's, not the authors'. This sample gives under 550,000 distinct CDR3 sequences in total; approximately 89% of them show up just once. Together, the top ten hold under 0.15% of the sample.

The TCR was taken from a human donor with multiple sclerosis. The chain couples TRBV20-1 to TRBJ2-1; the D gene is possibly TRBD1 or TRBD2, each agreeing over 6 bases. Sequencing was performed on CD8+ T cells from PBMCs. The nucleotides read TGCAGTGTTTTCGATGACTTCACGGGGGCCTCGGGTGAGCAGTTCTTC. Its translation reads: CSVFDDFTGASGEQFF.